A single sample gave rise to the 4 T cell receptor beta chains below, sequenced in a study of identical twins. MiXCR was run by TCRdb on the 5' RACE reads, yielding one entry per CDR3 protein. The data contain 450,000 or so distinct CDR3 sequences, 13% to 15% of them singletons. The data were also submitted as part of a second study, on yellow fever vaccine responses in identical twins.

Source material: CD4+ T cells sorted from blood. The source is a woman aged 18-30 years in good health.

This clonotype has only a few counts. This sequence joins TRBV7-8 and TRBJ2-5; 8 nucleotides agree with TRBD1. There are 14 residues in the CDR3. Germline values: CDR1 SGHVS, CDR2 FQNEAQ. V gave up 6 bases and J gave up 2 bases; unmatched junction bases: 5. DNA of the CDR3: TGTGCCAGCAGATCCGGACAGGGACAAGAGACCCAGTACTTC. Its protein product is CASRSGQGQETQYF.

This clonotype has a count of ten or more. The genes are TRBV20-1 and TRBJ2-7, with TRBD1 matching over 7 bases. Unmatched junction bases numbered 6, after V lost 6 bases and J lost 1 base. Germline V gives CDR1 DFQATT, CDR2 SNEGSKA (reference sequence). CDR3 length: 13 residues. The CDR3 DNA reads as TGCAGTGCGAGGGACAGCACTTCCTACGAGCAGTACTTC. It yields the protein CSARDSTSYEQYF.

This clonotype has more than one count but fewer than ten. The chain combines TRBV18 with TRBJ2-1, with D hard to call. This CDR3 region has 16 residues. V was trimmed by 3 bases and J by 3 bases, leaving 15 bases between them. Germline CDR1 is KGHSH and CDR2 is LQKENI. CDR3 sequence: CASSPVKLSRYNEQFF. The CDR3 bases are TGTGCCAGCTCACCCGTTAAGCTATCACGCTACAATGAGCAGTTCTTC.

The chain couples TRBV3-1 to TRBJ2-1; tentatively, D is TRBD1 (6 bases). Germline V lookup: CDR1 LGHDT, CDR2 YNNKEL (reference sequence). Trimming took 0 bases from V and 10 from J, leaving 7 bases between them. This CDR3 has 12 amino acids. CDR3 nucleotide sequence: TGTGCCAGCAGCCAAGAAAGGGGGGAGCAGTTCTTC. Translating it yields CASSQERGEQFF.